Below are 20 T cell receptor beta chains sequenced from a single sample in a study of T cells in Graves' hyperthyroidism and ophthalmopathy. From RNA transcripts, TCR beta CDR3 regions were amplified. Using the HTBI primer set, a first-round RT-PCR was run on the TCR CDR3. TCRdb called the multiplex PCR reads again in MiXCR, with one record for every CDR3 protein. The table shows a few hundred thousand distinct CDR3 sequences, with roughly 16% occurring only once. Sequenced input: blood. The receptors here all came from a woman aged 40 to 50 with Graves' ophthalmopathy.

The rearrangement links TRBV30 to TRBJ1-2; maybe TRBD1 (5 bases). This CDR3 has 14 amino acids. From germline, CDR1 is GTSNPN and CDR2 SVGIG (reference sequence). V shed 3 bases and J shed 4 bases, with 15 bases lying between them. In DNA form, the CDR3 reads TGTGCCTGGAGGTTTGCAGGACATGGCTATGGCTACACCTTC. The encoded protein is CAWRFAGHGYGYTF.

This clonotype was observed once. The chain joins TRBV3-1 to TRBJ2-2, with D tentatively TRBD1 or TRBD2 (6 bases each). V was cut by 1 base and J by 5 bases, with 11 bases left in between. In germline, CDR1 is LGHDT, CDR2 YNNKEL (reference sequence). The CDR3 length is 15 residues. CDR3 loop: CASSQVGGWTGELFF. The CDR3 nucleotides are TGTGCCAGCAGCCAAGTGGGGGGCTGGACCGGGGAGCTGTTTTTT. The full variable domain, its missing parts supplied by reference TRBV3-1 and TRBJ2-2, is DTAVSQTPKYLVTQMGNDKSIKCEQNLGHDTMYWYKQDSKKFLKIMFSYNNKELIINETVPNRFSPKSPDKAHLNLHINSLELGDSAVYFCASSQVGGWTGELFFGEGSRLTVL.

Ten or more counts support this clonotype. The V and J genes are TRBV7-9 and TRBJ1-1, with D uncertain. CDR1 is SEHNR, CDR2 FQNEAQ, per germline (reference sequence). Trimming stripped 8 bases from V and 1 base from J, with 8 bases between. This CDR3 is built from 12 residues. This CDR3 is CASRTENTEAFF. Here the CDR3 DNA reads TGTGCCAGCCGTACCGAGAACACTGAAGCTTTCTTT.

This clonotype was observed at least ten times. The J gene is TRBJ1-2, the V gene TRBV7-2, with 7 bases that match TRBD1. Unmatched junction bases numbered 11, after V lost 4 bases and J lost 0 bases. Germline CDR1 and CDR2: SGHTA and FQGNSA. This CDR3 spans 17 amino acids. The chain's CDR3 is CASSSEPSTGTNYGYTF. DNA for the CDR3: TGTGCCAGCAGCTCTGAGCCCTCGACAGGGACTAACTATGGCTACACCTTC.

This clonotype showed up many times. CDR3 DNA sequence: TGTGCCAGCAGTGGGGGAGGGGGGTCCCCCGGGGAGCTGTTTTTT. Protein sequence: CASSGGGGSPGELFF. The rearrangement links TRBV6-1 to TRBJ2-2; TRBD2 might be the D (7 bases). The CDR3 has 15 amino acids. Germline loops: CDR1 MNHNS, CDR2 SASEGT. V was shortened by 4 bases and J by 6 bases, with 15 bases between the two germline ends.

V gene TRBV5-1 combines with J gene TRBJ2-2; no reliable D call. Germline assignment: CDR1 SGHRS and CDR2 YFSETQ. The CDR3 spans 16 residues. The germline V and J ends were trimmed by 1 base and 0 bases, with 10 bases remaining between them. In DNA, the CDR3 is TGCGCCAGCAGCTTGAGTAGTAACGCGAACACCGGGGAGCTGTTTTTT. Encoded protein: CASSLSSNANTGELFF.

This clonotype was observed many times. The chain employs TRBV7-9 and TRBJ1-1; D ambiguous. In germline, CDR1 is SEHNR, CDR2 FQNEAQ (reference sequence). The CDR3 totals 15 residues. The V end lost 4 bases, the J end lost 0 bases, and 12 bases lay between the germline ends. The CDR3 bases are TGTGCCAGCAGCTACTCGGGGAGTTTGAACACTGAAGCTTTCTTT. Its protein is CASSYSGSLNTEAFF.

This clonotype was picked up many times. This chain links TRBV2 with TRBJ2-7, with 9 bases aligning to TRBD1. This CDR3 region has 14 residues. Germline CDR1 and CDR2: SNHLY and FYNNEI. V was pared by 8 bases and J by 5 bases, with 10 bases of the junction left unmatched. Written as DNA, the CDR3 is TGTGCCAGCGCCAACCGGGACAGGGTCCACGAGCAGTACTTC. It specifies CASANRDRVHEQYF.

This clonotype was observed at least ten times. The chain is built from TRBV11-1 and TRBJ1-6; no clear D gene. Germline V lookup: CDR1 SGHAT, CDR2 FQDESV (reference sequence). The V end was cut by 1 base, the J end by 13 bases, with 11 bases between. The CDR3 totals 13 residues. The CDR3: CASSLGGLSPLHF. In DNA form, the CDR3 reads TGTGCCAGCAGCTTAGGAGGCCTTTCTCCCCTCCACTTT.

The chain combines TRBV5-1 with TRBJ2-7; D tentatively fits TRBD1 or TRBD2 (5 bases each). V lost 0 bases and J 4 bases, leaving 11 bases between the germline ends. CDR3 length: 14 amino acids. Looked up from germline, CDR1 is SGHRS and CDR2 is YFSETQ. The DNA of the CDR3 is TGCGCCAGCAGCTTGGGAGGGGCAGGATACGAGCAGTACTTC. Its translation is CASSLGGAGYEQYF.

The V gene is TRBV5-1, the J gene TRBJ2-3; D may be TRBD2 (6 bases). This CDR3 region has 16 residues. Germline V CDR1 and CDR2: SGHRS, YFSETQ. Deletions cut 3 bases from V and 4 bases from J, with 18 bases between. The CDR3 coding sequence is TGCGCCAGCAGCTCCTATGGGTCATCGGGAGCAGATACGCAGTATTTT. The encoded protein is CASSSYGSSGADTQYF.

This chain joins TRBV7-9 and TRBJ2-3; the D is unclear. Germline CDR1 and CDR2: SEHNR and FQNEAQ (reference sequence). Trimming took off 0 bases at V and 5 bases at J, with 15 bases between the two ends. The CDR3 loop spans 16 amino acids. The CDR3 region is CASSLAYTLTGDTQYF. The CDR3 DNA follows: TGTGCCAGCAGCTTAGCTTATACCCTCACCGGAGATACGCAGTATTTT.

The table lists this clonotype with many counts. The chain joins TRBV5-1 to TRBJ2-7; 10 nucleotides agree with TRBD1. V trimming: 4 bases; J trimming: 3 bases; junction bases outside the gene matches: 4. This CDR3 region has 14 residues. The germline gives CDR1 SGHRS, CDR2 YFSETQ. The CDR3 DNA sequence: TGCGCCAGCAGCACCGGGACAGGGGACTACGAGCAGTACTTC. It translates to CASSTGTGDYEQYF.

This clonotype has ten or more counts. J is TRBJ2-5 and V is TRBV2; no firm D call. CDR1 SNHLY and CDR2 FYNNEI come from the germline V gene. V dropped 4 bases and J dropped 5 bases, with 11 bases sitting between them. The CDR3 totals 13 residues. CDR3 in amino acids: CASSGSGRETQYF. CDR3 coding DNA: TGTGCCAGCAGTGGATCCGGGCGGGAGACCCAGTACTTC. Using reference TRBV2 and TRBJ2-5 for the parts outside the CDR3, the full variable domain is EPEVTQTPSHQVTQMGQEVILRCVPISNHLYFYWYRQILGQKVEFLVSFYNNEISEKSEIFDDQFSVERPDGSNFTLKIRSTKLEDSAMYFCASSGSGRETQYFGPGTRLLVL.

The rearrangement links TRBV2 to TRBJ2-1, with 7 positions matching TRBD2. The CDR3 runs to 13 residues. Germline V gene lookup returns CDR1 SNHLY and CDR2 FYNNEI. The trim removed 6 bases at V and 15 bases at J, leaving 14 bases unmatched. CDR3 in amino acids: CASRRGEQWSVFF. The DNA for the CDR3 is TGTGCCAGCAGACGGGGGGAACAATGGTCGGTGTTCTTC.

In this sample, this clonotype turned up many times. The chain recombines TRBV7-9 with TRBJ2-7; D call uncertain. V was clipped by 4 bases and J by 0 bases, with 16 bases between them. CDR1 and CDR2 from the germline V gene are SEHNR and FQNEAQ (reference sequence). This CDR3 is built from 16 residues. The CDR3 nucleotides read TGTGCCAGCAGCTCGCGCCGGAACGAATTCTCCTACGAGCAGTACTTC. Translated: CASSSRRNEFSYEQYF. Looking up the rest from reference TRBV7-9 and TRBJ2-7 gives the full variable domain: DTGVSQNPRHKITKRGQNVTFRCDPISEHNRLYWYRQTLGQGPEFLTYFQNEAQLEKSRLLSDRFSAERPKGSFSTLEIQRTEQGDSAMYLCASSSRRNEFSYEQYFGPGTRLTVT.

This clonotype was counted a few times. The chain recombines TRBV7-9 with TRBJ2-5; the match to TRBD2 covers 8 bases. V lost 4 bases to trimming and J lost 5 bases; unmatched junction nucleotides: 9. This CDR3 contains 15 residues. The germline gives CDR1 SEHNR, CDR2 FQNEAQ (reference sequence). The CDR3 region is CASSSRTGGMETQYF. The CDR3 DNA is TGTGCCAGCAGCTCGAGGACGGGGGGGATGGAGACCCAGTACTTC.

This clonotype came up many times. In DNA, the CDR3 is TGCAGTCAGTTACAAGAGACCCAGTACTTC. This translates into CSQLQETQYF. The chain combines TRBV20-1 with TRBJ2-5, with D uncertain. The V and J ends lost 8 bases and 2 bases respectively, with 6 bases between them. CDR3 length equals 10 residues. The germline V gene has CDR1 DFQATT and CDR2 SNEGSKA (reference sequence).

Ten or more counts support this clonotype. The genes are TRBV20-1 and TRBJ2-3, with 8 bases lining up with TRBD2. The germline V gene encodes CDR1 DFQATT and CDR2 SNEGSKA (reference sequence). The V segment lost 6 bases and the J segment 7 bases; nucleotides outside the gene matches: 18. The CDR3 length is 16 residues. The CDR3 DNA reads TGCAGTGCCAAAACCCTTCTAGCGGGCGGTATGCATACGCAGTATTTT. Translating gives CSAKTLLAGGMHTQYF.

This clonotype was seen ten or more times. The chain links TRBV12-3 or TRBV12-4 to TRBJ1-5; no clear D gene. Trimming took off 1 base at V and 4 bases at J, with 8 bases between the two ends. This CDR3 contains 14 residues. The CDR3 nucleotides read TGTGCCAGCAGTTTAGGCCAGCTTAATCAGCCCCAGCATTTT. This gives the protein CASSLGQLNQPQHF.